These T cell receptor beta chains were read from a single sample in a study of cytomegalovirus exposure and HLA in healthy donors. Data came from immunoSEQ multiplex PCR; TCRdb stores just in-frame clones and leaves some out. The sample yields about 300,000 clones, 86% seen once. The sample taken for sequencing was PBMCs. These receptors were collected from a man aged 35-49 years in good health and CMV-seropositive. Both conserved end residues are part of each CDR3. A D gene is named only where the DNA matches it firmly. For some rows the clone size is stated as once, few or many, or as a class when expanded; others skip it.

clone_size	v_call	j_call	d_call	cdr3_length	cdr3_nt	cdr3_aa
-	TRBV6-1	TRBJ1-1	TRBD1	16	TGTGCCAGCAGTGAAGCCAGGGGGCGCGTGAACACTGAAGCTTTCTTT	CASSEARGRVNTEAFF
few	TRBV28	TRBJ2-7	-	13	TGTGCCATTCCCGGGACGGGAGTGAGCGAGCAGTACTTC	CAIPGTGVSEQYF
once	TRBV29-1	TRBJ2-7	-	12	TGCAGCGTTAGACAGTATTCCTACGAGCAGTACTTC	CSVRQYSYEQYF
-	TRBV19	TRBJ1-1	TRBD1	14	TGTGCCAGTAGGGCCCGGACAGGCGGCGTCGTGGCTTTCTTT	CASRARTGGVVAFF
once	TRBV5-1	TRBJ2-2	TRBD2	16	TGCGCCAGCAGCTTGGGTAGCGGGACGAACACCGGGGAGCTGTTTTTT	CASSLGSGTNTGELFF
-	TRBV7-9	TRBJ2-5	TRBD2	16	TGTGCCAGCAGCTTATTAGAAGCGGGAGCTTTGGAGACCCAGTACTTC	CASSLLEAGALETQYF
-	TRBV7-2	TRBJ1-5	-	15	TGTGCCAGCAGCCCAACGGGGGTTCACCCTCAGCCCCAGCATTTT	CASSPTGVHPQPQHF
few	TRBV6-5	TRBJ1-1	TRBD1	13	TGTGCCAGCAGTAGGGACAGGGAGACTGAAGCTTTCTTT	CASSRDRETEAFF
-	TRBV7-2	TRBJ2-7	TRBD2	17	TGTGCCAGCAGCCTCCTGGGACTAGCGGGAGTTTTCTCCGAGCAGTACTTC	CASSLLGLAGVFSEQYF
once	TRBV27	TRBJ2-7	TRBD2	17	TGTGCCAGCAGCTTCAAAGCGGGAGGGCCCTTTCTGAACGAGCAGTACTTC	CASSFKAGGPFLNEQYF
-	TRBV10-2	TRBJ2-1	-	14	TGCGCCAGCAGTGATTCGGACCCCAGGGATGAGCAGTTCTTC	CASSDSDPRDEQFF
-	TRBV4-1	TRBJ2-5	TRBD2	16	TGCGCCAGCAGCCACGTAGCGGGACTTCAACAAGAGACCCAGTACTTC	CASSHVAGLQQETQYF
-	TRBV14	TRBJ2-3	TRBD1	17	TGTGCCAGCAGCCCGGACAGGAATCGTCAATCCACAGATACGCAGTATTTT	CASSPDRNRQSTDTQYF
-	TRBV30	TRBJ1-5	-	15	TGTGCCTGGAGTGGGGGCCTTCTCCCCAATCAGCCCCAGCATTTT	CAWSGGLLPNQPQHF
-	TRBV2	TRBJ1-1	-	15	TGTGCCAGCAAAGGGGGATTGGGGGTCGACACTGAAGCTTTCTTT	CASKGGLGVDTEAFF
-	TRBV29-1	TRBJ2-7	TRBD2	14	TGCAGCGTACGACTAGCGGGGAGCTCCTACGAGCAGTACTTC	CSVRLAGSSYEQYF
-	TRBV5-4	TRBJ2-7	TRBD2	15	TGTGCCAGCAGCTTGTTGCGGGAGGCCTCCTACGAGCAGTACTTC	CASSLLREASYEQYF
-	TRBV5-1	TRBJ2-1	TRBD2	17	TGCGCCAGCAGCTTGGGATTAGCGGGAGACTCCTACAATGAGCAGTTCTTC	CASSLGLAGDSYNEQFF
-	TRBV5-1	TRBJ1-3	-	17	TGCGCCAGCAGCGTATCCAGGGTAGGGATGCGCGGAAACACCATATATTTT	CASSVSRVGMRGNTIYF
-	TRBV9	TRBJ2-1	-	14	TGTGCCAGCAGCGGTCTTCTCCCCTACAATGAGCAGTTCTTC	CASSGLLPYNEQFF
once	TRBV30	TRBJ2-7	TRBD2	16	TGTGCCTGGAGTGTAGGCGGGCGGGAGCTACCCTACGAGCAGTACTTC	CAWSVGGRELPYEQYF
-	TRBV6-5	TRBJ2-5	-	16	TGTGCCAGCAGTTACTCACAGGACCTGGCGGGGGAGACCCAGTACTTC	CASSYSQDLAGETQYF
-	TRBV28	TRBJ2-7	-	15	TGTGCCAGCAGTTTAGCAGGAGGGAACCGGAACGAGCAGTACTTC	CASSLAGGNRNEQYF
-	TRBV4-1	TRBJ1-2	-	15	TGCGCCAGCAGCCAAGAACCAACGGACTTCTATGGCTACACCTTC	CASSQEPTDFYGYTF
-	TRBV6-6	TRBJ2-1	-	14	TGTGCCAGCAGGGCCGATGGGGCAGGGGGGGAGCAGTTCTTC	CASRADGAGGEQFF
-	TRBV10-2	TRBJ2-5	TRBD2	18	TGCGCCAGCAGTGAAACCCTGGATAGCGGGACTACCCAAGAGACCCAGTACTTC	CASSETLDSGTTQETQYF
-	TRBV4-2	TRBJ2-3	TRBD1	16	TGTGCCAGCAGCCTGGGGGGACAGGGTGGAGCAGATACGCAGTATTTT	CASSLGGQGGADTQYF
-	TRBV4-1	TRBJ2-1	-	17	TGCGCCAGCAGCCAAGATCGATTTGGAGGGAAGTACAATGAGCAGTTCTTC	CASSQDRFGGKYNEQFF
-	TRBV6-5	TRBJ2-1	TRBD1	14	TGTGCCAGCAGTTACTTGACAGGGGTCAATGAGCAGTTCTTC	CASSYLTGVNEQFF
-	TRBV9	TRBJ2-1	TRBD2	15	TGTGCCAGCAGCGTCCACGGACTAGAACTCAATGAGCAGTTCTTC	CASSVHGLELNEQFF
-	TRBV7-9	TRBJ2-7	-	16	TGTGCCAGCAGCCCAGTGGGGGGGCTGTCCCCTTACGAGCAGTACTTC	CASSPVGGLSPYEQYF
-	TRBV4-1	TRBJ1-4	-	14	TGCGCCAGCAGCCAACAAACAACTAATGAAAAACTGTTTTTT	CASSQQTTNEKLFF
-	TRBV6-5	TRBJ2-7	-	15	TGTGCCAGCAGTTTAAGTCAAGACCTGCCGCGGGAGCAGTACTTC	CASSLSQDLPREQYF
-	TRBV15	TRBJ2-7	TRBD2	16	TGTGCCACCAGCAGAGATTGGCGGGAGGGTTTCGACGAGCAGTACTTC	CATSRDWREGFDEQYF
-	TRBV9	TRBJ2-7	TRBD2	16	TGTGCCAGCAGCGTAGCGGCTAGCGGGACCTCCTACGAGCAGTACTTC	CASSVAASGTSYEQYF
-	TRBV9	TRBJ2-1	TRBD2	18	TGTGCCAGCAGCGTAGCTAGAGTGGGGACTAGCCACTACAATGAGCAGTTCTTC	CASSVARVGTSHYNEQFF
few	TRBV5-4	TRBJ2-1	TRBD2	16	TGTGCCAGCAGCTTGGGAGGGAGGGCCCTCTACAATGAGCAGTTCTTC	CASSLGGRALYNEQFF
-	TRBV7-9	TRBJ2-1	-	14	TGTGCCAGCAGCTTAGGGGGCAACTACAATGAGCAGTTCTTC	CASSLGGNYNEQFF
-	TRBV28	TRBJ1-2	-	13	TGTGCCAGCAGTCCCGGGAGGACCTATGGCTACACCTTC	CASSPGRTYGYTF
few	TRBV4-2	TRBJ2-2	-	12	TGTGCCAGCAGCCAAGCAGGCGGGGAGCTGTTTTTT	CASSQAGGELFF
-	TRBV2	TRBJ1-5	TRBD1	15	TGTGCCAGTAGTGGGGGCAGGGGGAGCAATCAGCCCCAGCATTTT	CASSGGRGSNQPQHF
-	TRBV4-3	TRBJ2-3	TRBD1	16	TGCGCCAGCAGCCAAGACAGGGGGCCCTCCACAGATACGCAGTATTTT	CASSQDRGPSTDTQYF
-	TRBV19	TRBJ1-2	-	12	TGTGCCAGTAGTCAGGGGCAATATGGCTACACCTTC	CASSQGQYGYTF
-	TRBV6-5	TRBJ2-5	-	13	TGTGCCAGCAGTTATGGGCAGCAAGAGACCCAGTACTTC	CASSYGQQETQYF